One sample yielded the 24 T cell receptor beta chains listed below, sequenced in a study of regulatory T cells in long-lasting Graves disease. Regarding time point: newly diagnosed GD, antithyroid drugs for less than 3 months. Generation of the TCR library employed RNA extracted from PBMCs. Arm-PCR of CDR3 regions and iRepertoire HTBI primers were the basis on which TCR beta libraries were built. From the multiplex PCR reads, TCRdb called clonotypes with MiXCR, one entry per CDR3 protein. The table lists roughly 440,000 distinct CDR3 sequences, roughly 15% of them singletons. These same records also appear under a second study, on T cells in Graves' hyperthyroidism and ophthalmopathy.

The sample in question was peripheral blood mononuclear cells (PBMCs), obtained at new diagnosis, from a patient treated with antithyroid drugs. The receptor source for this set is a woman aged 18 to 35 with Graves disease.

The chain recombines TRBV7-9 with TRBJ2-7; maybe TRBD1 (6 bases). This CDR3 spans 16 amino acids. V was shortened by 3 bases and J by 3 bases, with 18 bases between the two germline ends. The germline CDR1 and CDR2 sequences are SEHNR and FQNEAQ (reference sequence). As DNA, the CDR3 is TGTGCCAGCAGCTTTGATACAGGGAGCCGGGGCTACGAGCAGTACTTC. It yields the protein CASSFDTGSRGYEQYF.

This chain joins TRBV28 and TRBJ1-4, with D maybe TRBD1 (5 bases). Looked up from germline, CDR1 is MDHEN and CDR2 is SYDVKM. V was clipped by 4 bases and J by 8 bases, with 14 bases between them. This CDR3 is built from 14 residues. The CDR3 region has the DNA TGTGCCAGCAGTTGGGGGGATGGTACAGAAAAACTGTTTTTT. It encodes CASSWGDGTEKLFF.

This clonotype was recorded many times. This rearrangement joins TRBV20-1 to TRBJ1-1, with TRBD1 identical over 7 bases. J lost 0 bases, V lost 0 bases, and 7 bases had no gene match. The CDR3 spans 16 residues. Germline lookup yields CDR1 DFQATT and CDR2 SNEGSKA (reference sequence). The CDR3 loop reads CSARDQGRGLNTEAFF. CDR3 DNA: TGCAGTGCTAGAGATCAGGGCAGGGGGTTGAACACTGAAGCTTTCTTT.

This clonotype appeared many times. This chain connects TRBV5-5 to TRBJ2-5, with D perhaps matching TRBD2 (7 bases). V lost 0 bases and J lost 9, with 21 bases in between. The CDR3 has 16 residues. Germline assignment: CDR1 SGHKS and CDR2 YYEKEE (reference sequence). The CDR3 nucleotides read TGTGCCAGCAGCTTGGAGATAGCGGGTGCCGGGGGGCCCCAGTACTTC. Translation gives CASSLEIAGAGGPQYF.

The table lists this clonotype with a few counts. This chain uses TRBV7-3 with TRBJ2-7; D ambiguous. The CDR3 runs to 15 residues. The germline gives CDR1 SGHTA, CDR2 FQGTGA. V was cut by 4 bases and J by 2 bases, with 15 bases left in between. As DNA, the CDR3 is TGTGCCAGCAGCTCGGCCGCTGGGCCCACCTACGAGCAGTACTTC. It yields the protein CASSSAAGPTYEQYF.

Here the CDR3 reads CASRLGLGQLEQYF. Here the CDR3 DNA reads TGTGCCAGCAGGCTGGGACTAGGGCAATTGGAGCAGTACTTC. This chain uses TRBV6-1 with TRBJ2-1; 8 bases are a match to TRBD2. The DNA end favors TRBJ2-7, so the J call may be wrong. Per the germline V gene, CDR1 is MNHNS and CDR2 is SASEGT. This CDR3 comprises 14 residues.

This clonotype has a count of ten or more. The chain joins TRBV7-8 to TRBJ2-7; the D gene could be TRBD1 or TRBD2 (5 bases each). Between the trimmed V and J ends, which lost 5 bases and 2 bases, there was a span of 16 bases. Germline lookup yields CDR1 SGHVS and CDR2 FQNEAQ. The CDR3 totals 15 residues. Written as DNA, the CDR3 is TGTGCCAGCAGCCGACCGGAAACGGGGCCCTACGAGCAGTACTTC. It yields the protein CASSRPETGPYEQYF.

Worth noting for this clonotype: This may stem from a read error, because a much larger clone lies one nucleotide away. The V gene is TRBV2, the J gene TRBJ2-3, with D possibly TRBD2 on 5 matching bases. Near its end, the DNA agrees better with TRBJ2-7, so the J call may be wrong. The length of the CDR3 is 14 residues. CDR1 SNHLY and CDR2 FYNNEI come from the germline V gene. The CDR3 loop reads CASRQRLPSGEQYF. In nucleotides, the CDR3 is TGTGCCAGCAGACAGCGGCTCCCCTCTGGTGAGCAGTACTTC.

The rearrangement links TRBV7-9 to TRBJ1-5; D remains ambiguous. This CDR3 region has 14 residues. Trimming stripped 5 bases from V and 2 bases from J, with 10 bases between. The germline V gene encodes CDR1 SEHNR and CDR2 FQNEAQ (reference sequence). CDR3 protein: CASSAAGRNQPQHF. In nucleotides, the CDR3 is TGTGCCAGCAGCGCAGCGGGCCGCAATCAGCCCCAGCATTTT.

A note on this clonotype: The junction does not match germline at one end; this may be a read error. The V call is TRBV7-2, the J call TRBJ1-4; maybe TRBD1 (5 bases). This CDR3 is built from 14 residues. Germline lookup yields CDR1 SGHTA and CDR2 FQGNSA. CDR3 in DNA: TGTGCCAGCAGCAAATGGGACGGTTGGGAAAAACTGTCTTTT. Translated, it gives CASSKWDGWEKLSF.

This clonotype was picked up many times. J is TRBJ2-1 and V is TRBV28; TRBD1 might be the D (6 bases). Trimming stripped 4 bases from V and 0 bases from J, with 10 bases between. Germline loops: CDR1 MDHEN, CDR2 SYDVKM. The CDR3 consists of 15 residues. The CDR3, as DNA: TGTGCCAGCAGTTCGGGACATCGCTCCTACAATGAGCAGTTCTTC. This gives the protein CASSSGHRSYNEQFF.

This clonotype was picked up many times. The chain has TRBV28 and TRBJ1-2, with a tentative D call TRBD1 (5 bases). The CDR3 extends over 13 amino acids. Trimming pared 3 bases from V and 2 bases from J, leaving 7 bases between. Looked up from germline, CDR1 is MDHEN and CDR2 is SYDVKM. This chain's CDR3 is CASSFAGNYGYTF. CDR3 DNA sequence: TGTGCCAGCAGTTTCGCAGGGAACTATGGCTACACCTTC.

The sample holds many counts of this clonotype. The chain combines TRBV27 with TRBJ2-7; D perhaps matches TRBD1 (5 bases). V was cut by 7 bases and J by 3 bases, with 13 bases left in between. The CDR3 contains 13 residues. CDR1 is MNHEY, CDR2 SMNVEV, per germline (reference sequence). CDR3 amino acids: CASTPGASYEQYF. CDR3 DNA sequence: TGTGCCAGCACCCCTGGGGCTAGCTACGAGCAGTACTTC.

This clonotype was observed a few times. This chain connects TRBV7-2 to TRBJ2-5; D may be TRBD1 or TRBD2 (5 bases each). From germline, CDR1 is SGHTA and CDR2 FQGNSA. The CDR3 length is 15 residues. The V and J ends lost 5 bases and 6 bases respectively, with 19 bases between them. In DNA form, the CDR3 reads TGTGCCAGCAGCAAGTCCCGGGACCCAGCCAAGACCCAGTACTTC. It specifies CASSKSRDPAKTQYF.

In the case of this clonotype: This CDR3 is missing its conserved last phenylalanine or tryptophan, likely due to a read error. V is TRBV5-1 and J is TRBJ1-1, with 8 bases that match TRBD1. The germline CDR1 and CDR2 sequences are SGHRS and YFSETQ. The CDR3 is 15 residues long. Germline trimming cut 5 bases from V and 1 base from J; bases unmatched to any gene: 7. CDR3 coding DNA: TGCGCCAGCAGATCAGGGGGCGCGGCGAACACTGAAGCTTTCCTT. Translation: CASRSGGAANTEAFL.

The chain joins TRBV7-9 to TRBJ1-2; D gene unclear. V was cut by 4 bases and J by 6 bases, with 18 bases left in between. Per germline, CDR1 SEHNR and CDR2 FQNEAQ (reference sequence). This CDR3 region has 15 residues. CDR3 region: CASSSPRDTLNGYTF. The CDR3 DNA follows: TGTGCCAGCAGCTCCCCTAGGGATACCCTGAATGGCTACACCTTC.

V usage is TRBV19 and J usage is TRBJ1-4; possible D gene TRBD1, 6 bases. Trimming took 7 bases from V and 15 from J, leaving 21 bases between them. The germline V gene has CDR1 LNHDA and CDR2 SQIVND (reference sequence). CDR3 length: 13 amino acids. This CDR3 reads CASMDSAFSVVFF. The CDR3 coding sequence is TGTGCCAGTATGGACAGCGCCTTCTCCGTGGTGTTTTTT.

This clonotype was observed a handful of times. The chain employs TRBV19 and TRBJ1-1; unclear D gene. The CDR3 has 13 amino acids. Germline V gives CDR1 LNHDA, CDR2 SQIVND (reference sequence). The V end lost 5 bases, the J end lost 5 bases, and 12 bases lay between the germline ends. CDR3 DNA sequence: TGTGCCAGTAGTCTTCCGGGGAGGACTGAAGCTTTCTTT. Amino acid sequence: CASSLPGRTEAFF.

This clonotype was seen many times. V is TRBV18 and J is TRBJ2-7, with D perhaps matching TRBD1 (6 bases). The CDR3 is 14 residues long. Germline-derived CDR1 and CDR2 are KGHSH and LQKENI. Trimming removed 6 bases at V and 3 bases at J, with 15 bases between. CDR3 sequence: CASSPRDKHYEQYF. The DNA of the CDR3 is TGTGCCAGCTCTCCCCGGGACAAGCACTACGAGCAGTACTTC.

This clonotype showed up just a few times. The chain combines TRBV20-1 with TRBJ2-7; TRBD2 matches 7 bases. The CDR3 runs 13 residues. J lost 5 bases, V lost 3 bases, and 7 bases had no gene match. Germline V gives CDR1 DFQATT, CDR2 SNEGSKA (reference sequence). The CDR3 region is CSARAPTSNEQYF. The CDR3 DNA is TGCAGTGCTAGGGCCCCGACTAGCAACGAGCAGTACTTC.

This clonotype was found many times. This rearrangement joins TRBV28 to TRBJ2-3; 7 bases agree with TRBD2. CDR3 length: 15 amino acids. After removal of 5 bases from V and 8 bases from J, the junction contained 13 bases not matched to a gene. Germline CDR1 is MDHEN and CDR2 is SYDVKM. Here the CDR3 reads CASSGGGKGIFTQYF. Written as DNA, the CDR3 is TGTGCCAGCAGTGGGGGGGGAAAAGGGATCTTTACGCAGTATTTT.

As for this clonotype: A much bigger clone sits one base away, suggesting this may be a read error. The chain uses TRBV6-2 or TRBV6-3 and TRBJ2-5, with D perhaps assigned TRBD1 or TRBD2 (5 bases each). V gave up 6 bases and J gave up 1 base, with 15 bases separating them. From germline, CDR1 is MNHEY and CDR2 SVGEGT. The CDR3 runs to 15 residues. CDR3 bases: TGTGCCAGCAGACAAGAGGGGTGCGGCCAAGAGACCCAGTACTTC. The encoded protein is CASRQEGCGQETQYF.

The V and J genes are TRBV7-9 and TRBJ2-3, with D possibly being TRBD1 or TRBD2 (5 bases each). The CDR3 loop spans 15 amino acids. The V gene lost 8 bases and the J gene lost 0 bases, with 15 bases spanning the gap. CDR1 SEHNR and CDR2 FQNEAQ come from the germline V gene (reference sequence). The CDR3 DNA follows: TGTGCCAGCGGCCAGGGTAGCGAAAGCACAGATACGCAGTATTTT. The encoded protein is CASGQGSESTDTQYF.

In nucleotides, the CDR3 is TGTGCCAGCAGTCCTTTTCGTGGCAAACGGGAGGCCAAAAACATTCAGTACTTC. Encoded protein: CASSPFRGKREAKNIQYF. This chain connects TRBV6-1 to TRBJ2-4; tentative D call: TRBD2 (6 bases). The germline gives CDR1 MNHNS, CDR2 SASEGT. This CDR3 region has 18 residues. Trimming stripped 5 bases from V and 1 base from J, with 21 bases between.